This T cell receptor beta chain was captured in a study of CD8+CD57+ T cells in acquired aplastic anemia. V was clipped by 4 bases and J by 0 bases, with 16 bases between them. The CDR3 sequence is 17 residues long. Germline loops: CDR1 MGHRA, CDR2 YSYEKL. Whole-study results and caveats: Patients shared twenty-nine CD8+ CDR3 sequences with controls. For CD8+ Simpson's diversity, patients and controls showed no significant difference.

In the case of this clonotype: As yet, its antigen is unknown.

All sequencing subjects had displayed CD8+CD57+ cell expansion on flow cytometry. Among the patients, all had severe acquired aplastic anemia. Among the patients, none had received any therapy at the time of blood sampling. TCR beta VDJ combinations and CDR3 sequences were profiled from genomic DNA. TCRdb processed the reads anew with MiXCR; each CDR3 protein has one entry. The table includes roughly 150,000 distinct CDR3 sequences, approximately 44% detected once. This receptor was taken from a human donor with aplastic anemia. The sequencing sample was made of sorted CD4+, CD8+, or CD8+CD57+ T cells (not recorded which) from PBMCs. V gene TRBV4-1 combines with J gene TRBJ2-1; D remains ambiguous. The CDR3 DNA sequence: TGCGCCAGCAGCCCTGATTTGGGCTTTAGCTCCTACAATGAGCAGTTCTTC. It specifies CASSPDLGFSSYNEQFF.